The clone carrying this T cell receptor beta chain was counted at least ten times. The sample originates from a study of T cells in Graves' hyperthyroidism and ophthalmopathy. Germline V gene lookup returns CDR1 LGHDT and CDR2 YNNKEL (reference sequence). This CDR3 spans 21 amino acids. J lost 0 bases, V lost 2 bases, and 16 bases had no gene match. Disease lasting under 3 months, a NOSPECS grade of at least 4, and a Clinical Activity Score of at least 3 were features of the ophthalmopathy patients. TCR beta CDR3 sequences were amplified from RNA transcripts. Primed by the HTBI set, a first-round RT-PCR was run on the TCR CDR3. Using its own MiXCR run on the multiplex PCR reads, TCRdb lists one record per CDR3 protein. The sample lists about 400,000 distinct CDR3 sequences; about 14% were seen once.

The receptor comes from a man between 45 and 60 years old with Graves' ophthalmopathy. J is TRBJ2-1 and V is TRBV3-1; TRBD1 aligns across 10 bases. The sample was blood. The CDR3 DNA is TGTGCCAGCAGCCAAAACCAATGGGACAGGGGATTCGTCCGCTCCTACAATGAGCAGTTCTTC. The encoded protein is CASSQNQWDRGFVRSYNEQFF.